This T cell receptor (beta chain) was identified during a study of shared T cell receptors in the human thymus. Clones were sequenced by immunoSEQ multiplex PCR, and TCRdb holds only the in-frame ones, with some missing. The sample includes 500,000 to 550,000 clones, approximately 80% of them seen just once. Germline values: CDR1 GTSNPN, CDR2 SVGIG (reference sequence). Trimming removed 6 bases from V and 1 base from J, with 15 bases in between. The CDR3 runs 14 residues. The data were also submitted as part of a second study, on human thymus T cells. That investigation notes: Corrective heart surgery yielded resections, and these provided the thymus tissue. Use of V and J genes seemed skewed within the thymic and blood repertoires. Related work found strong thymic repertoire overlap between unrelated individuals.

The sequence derives from a boy under two years old with a congenital heart defect. J is TRBJ1-1 and V is TRBV30; maybe TRBD1 (5 bases). Sequencing used thymocytes. As DNA, the CDR3 is TGTGCCTGTGTCGACAGACCCAAGAACACTGAAGCTTTCTTT. Its protein is CACVDRPKNTEAFF. Based on the CDR3 plus reference TRBV30 and TRBJ1-1, the full variable domain is SQTIHQWPATLVQPVGSPLSLECTVEGTSNPNLYWYRQAAGRGLQLLFYSVGIGQISSEVPQNLSASRPQDRQFILSSKKLLLSDSGFYLCACVDRPKNTEAFFGQGTRLTVV.